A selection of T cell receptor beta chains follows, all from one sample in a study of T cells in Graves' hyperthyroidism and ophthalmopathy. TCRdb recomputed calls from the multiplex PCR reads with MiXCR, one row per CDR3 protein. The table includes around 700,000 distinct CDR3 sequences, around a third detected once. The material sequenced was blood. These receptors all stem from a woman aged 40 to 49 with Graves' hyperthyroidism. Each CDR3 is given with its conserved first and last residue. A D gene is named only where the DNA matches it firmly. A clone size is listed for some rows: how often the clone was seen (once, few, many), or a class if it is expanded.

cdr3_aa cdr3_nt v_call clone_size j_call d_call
CASSRAVEQFF TGTGCCAGTAGCAGGGCGGTTGAGCAGTTCTTC TRBV25-1 - TRBJ2-1 -
CASSRRQGASYEQYF TGCGCCAGCAGCCGAAGACAGGGGGCGTCTTACGAGCAGTACTTC TRBV4-3 few TRBJ2-7 TRBD1
CASSQGVGGRHF TGTGCCAGCAGCCAAGGAGTGGGGGGCAGGCATTTT TRBV3-1 - TRBJ1-5 -
CASSSGPGETQYF TGTGCCAGCAGCTCGGGCCCGGGGGAGACCCAGTACTTC TRBV7-9 many TRBJ2-5 -
CASSSLGNMNSPLHF TGTGCCAGCTCATCACTTGGGAATATGAATTCACCCCTCCACTTT TRBV7-3 few TRBJ1-6 -
CSASWSSGFSCEQYF TGCAGTGCTAGCTGGTCTAGCGGGTTTAGCTGCGAGCAGTACTTC TRBV20-1 - TRBJ2-7 TRBD2
CASSYSSTGTYEQYF TGTGCCAGCAGTTACTCGTCGACGGGTACCTACGAGCAGTACTTC TRBV7-2 - TRBJ2-7 -
CASSLMDPGMNTEAFF TGTGCCAGCAGCTTAATGGACCCGGGAATGAACACTGAAGCTTTCTTT TRBV7-2 - TRBJ1-1 -
CASSAQGLGVSYEQYF TGTGCCAGCAGCGCACAGGGGCTGGGGGTCTCCTACGAGCAGTACTTC TRBV5-4 - TRBJ2-7 TRBD1
CASSGTRTQETQYF TGTGCCAGCAGTGGAACCCGGACACAAGAGACCCAGTACTTC TRBV6-5 few TRBJ2-5 -
CSVPRGGNTGKLFF TGCAGCGTTCCGAGGGGAGGGAACACCGGGAAGCTGTTTTTT TRBV29-1 - TRBJ2-2 TRBD2
CSVYYQRTEAFF TGCAGCGTTTATTACCAGAGGACTGAAGCTTTCTTT TRBV29-1 many TRBJ1-1 -
CASSEEVSWAFF TGTGCCAGCAGTGAAGAGGTCAGTTGGGCTTTCTTT TRBV2 - TRBJ1-1 -
CASSGPIVEQYF TGTGCCAGCAGCGGGCCGATCGTTGAGCAGTACTTC TRBV5-6 - TRBJ2-7 -
CASSPPGPNTGELFF TGTGCCAGCAGCCCGCCGGGACCCAACACCGGGGAGCTGTTTTTT TRBV7-2 - TRBJ2-2 -
CASSFQTGLSPLHF TGTGCCAGCAGTTTTCAAACAGGCCTTTCACCCCTCCACTTT TRBV12-3/TRBV12-4 many TRBJ1-6 -
CASSQDLVSPLHF TGCGCCAGCAGCCAAGATCTGGTTTCACCCCTCCACTTT TRBV4-3 - TRBJ1-6 -
CSARDRASNYGYTF TGCAGTGCTAGAGATCGGGCCTCTAACTATGGCTACACCTTC TRBV20-1 many TRBJ1-2 -
CASSGSGAIYGYTF TGTGCCAGCAGCGGATCGGGGGCGATCTATGGCTACACCTTC TRBV14 many TRBJ1-2 -
CASSPQGRGPYEQYF TGTGCCAGTAGTCCCCAGGGGCGGGGGCCCTACGAGCAGTACTTC TRBV19 - TRBJ2-7 -
CAIGAGLAGGSTDTQYF TGTGCCATCGGCGCGGGACTAGCGGGAGGTAGCACAGATACGCAGTATTTT TRBV10-3 - TRBJ2-3 TRBD2
CASSLIEQRGIPSYERYF TGTGCCAGCAGCTTAATAGAACAAAGGGGGATCCCCTCCTACGAGCGGTACTTC TRBV7-9 - TRBJ2-7 -
CASRLGGEQFF TGTGCCAGCAGACTAGGCGGTGAGCAGTTCTTC TRBV7-8 - TRBJ2-1 -
CASSPVIMGGYGYTF TGCGCCAGCAGCCCCGTGATAATGGGCGGCTATGGCTACACCTTC TRBV5-5 few TRBJ1-2 -
CASSSRRGEGETQYF TGTGCCAGCAGTTCTCGCAGGGGAGAGGGGGAGACCCAGTACTTC TRBV7-2 - TRBJ2-5 -
CASSPPRHTMNTEAFF TGTGCCAGCTCACCACCACGACATACCATGAACACTGAAGCTTTCTTT TRBV7-9 - TRBJ1-1 -
CASSGQTGSVDETQYF TGCGCCAGCAGTGGACAGACAGGGTCGGTGGACGAGACCCAGTACTTC TRBV10-2 - TRBJ2-5 TRBD1
CASRTSASSYEQYF TGTGCCAGCAGGACTAGTGCCAGCTCCTACGAGCAGTACTTC TRBV12-3/TRBV12-4 many TRBJ2-7 -
CASSPRTGMETQYF TGTGCCAGCAGCCCCCGGACAGGGATGGAGACCCAGTACTTC TRBV9 many TRBJ2-5 TRBD1
CASSQDPPAKDRKYGYTF TGCGCCAGCAGCCAAGATCCGCCGGCGAAAGACAGAAAGTATGGCTACACCTTC TRBV4-1 few TRBJ1-2 -